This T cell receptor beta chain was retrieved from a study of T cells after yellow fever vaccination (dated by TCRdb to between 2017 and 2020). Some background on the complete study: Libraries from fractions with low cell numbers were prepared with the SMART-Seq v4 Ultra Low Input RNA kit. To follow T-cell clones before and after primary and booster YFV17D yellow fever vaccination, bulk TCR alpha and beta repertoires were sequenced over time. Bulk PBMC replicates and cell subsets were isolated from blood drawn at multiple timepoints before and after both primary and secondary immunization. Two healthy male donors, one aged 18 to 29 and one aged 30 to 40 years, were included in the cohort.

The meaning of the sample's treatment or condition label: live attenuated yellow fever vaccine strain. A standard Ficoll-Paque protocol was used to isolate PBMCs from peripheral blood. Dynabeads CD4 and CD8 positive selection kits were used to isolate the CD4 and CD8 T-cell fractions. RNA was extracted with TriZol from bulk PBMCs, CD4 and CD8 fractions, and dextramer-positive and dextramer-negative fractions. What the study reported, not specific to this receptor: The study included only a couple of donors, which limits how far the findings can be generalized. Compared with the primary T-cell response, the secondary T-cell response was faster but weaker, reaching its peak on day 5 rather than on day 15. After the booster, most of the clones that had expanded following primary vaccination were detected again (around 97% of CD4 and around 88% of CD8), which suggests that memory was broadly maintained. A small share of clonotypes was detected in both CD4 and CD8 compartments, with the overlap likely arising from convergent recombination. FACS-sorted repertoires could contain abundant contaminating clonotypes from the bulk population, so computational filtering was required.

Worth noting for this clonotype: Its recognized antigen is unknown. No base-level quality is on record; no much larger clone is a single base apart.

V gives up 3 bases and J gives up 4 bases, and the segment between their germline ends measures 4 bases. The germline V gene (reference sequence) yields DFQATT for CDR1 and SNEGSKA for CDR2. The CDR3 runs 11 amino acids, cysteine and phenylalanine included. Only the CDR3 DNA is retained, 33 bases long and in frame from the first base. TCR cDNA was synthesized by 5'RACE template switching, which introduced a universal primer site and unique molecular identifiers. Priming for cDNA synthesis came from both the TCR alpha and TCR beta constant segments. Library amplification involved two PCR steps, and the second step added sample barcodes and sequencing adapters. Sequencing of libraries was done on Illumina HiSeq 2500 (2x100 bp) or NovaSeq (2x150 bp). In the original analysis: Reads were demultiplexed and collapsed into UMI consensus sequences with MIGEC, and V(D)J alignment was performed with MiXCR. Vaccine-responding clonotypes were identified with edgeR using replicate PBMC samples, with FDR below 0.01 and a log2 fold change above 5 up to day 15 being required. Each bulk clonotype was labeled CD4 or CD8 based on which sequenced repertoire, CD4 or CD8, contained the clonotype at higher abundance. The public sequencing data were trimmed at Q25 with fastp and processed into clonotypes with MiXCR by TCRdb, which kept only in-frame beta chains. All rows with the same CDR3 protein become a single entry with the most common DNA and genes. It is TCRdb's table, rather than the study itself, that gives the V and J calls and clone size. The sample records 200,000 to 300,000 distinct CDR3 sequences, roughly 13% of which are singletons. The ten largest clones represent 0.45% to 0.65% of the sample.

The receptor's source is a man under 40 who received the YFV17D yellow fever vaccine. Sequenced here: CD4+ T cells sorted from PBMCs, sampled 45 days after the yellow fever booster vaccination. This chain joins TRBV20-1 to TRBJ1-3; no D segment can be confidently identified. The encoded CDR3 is CSASSGNTIYF. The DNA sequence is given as TGCAGTGCTAGTTCGGGAAACACCATATATTTT.